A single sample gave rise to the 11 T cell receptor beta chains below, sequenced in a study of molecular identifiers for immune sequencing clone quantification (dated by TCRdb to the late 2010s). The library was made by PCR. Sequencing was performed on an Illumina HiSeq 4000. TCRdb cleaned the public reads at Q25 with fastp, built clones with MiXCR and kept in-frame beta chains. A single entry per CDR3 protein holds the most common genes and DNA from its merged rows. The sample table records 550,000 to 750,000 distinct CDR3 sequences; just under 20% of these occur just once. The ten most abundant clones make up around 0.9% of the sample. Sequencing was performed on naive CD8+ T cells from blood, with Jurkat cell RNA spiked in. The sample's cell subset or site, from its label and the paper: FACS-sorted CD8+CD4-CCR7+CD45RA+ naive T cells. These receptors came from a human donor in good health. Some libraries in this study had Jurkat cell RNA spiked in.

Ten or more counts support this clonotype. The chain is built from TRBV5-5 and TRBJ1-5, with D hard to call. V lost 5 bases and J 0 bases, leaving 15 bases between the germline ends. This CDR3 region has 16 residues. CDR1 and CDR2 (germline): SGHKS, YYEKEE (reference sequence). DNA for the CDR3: TGTGCCAGCAGACCCGGCCCCTTACTTAGCAATCAGCCCCAGCATTTT. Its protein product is CASRPGPLLSNQPQHF.

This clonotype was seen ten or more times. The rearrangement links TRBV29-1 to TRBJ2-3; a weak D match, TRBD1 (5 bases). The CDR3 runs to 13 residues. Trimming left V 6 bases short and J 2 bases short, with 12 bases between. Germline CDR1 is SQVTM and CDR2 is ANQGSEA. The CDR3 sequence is CSVDNGHTDTQYF. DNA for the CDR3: TGCAGCGTCGACAATGGACACACAGATACGCAGTATTTT.

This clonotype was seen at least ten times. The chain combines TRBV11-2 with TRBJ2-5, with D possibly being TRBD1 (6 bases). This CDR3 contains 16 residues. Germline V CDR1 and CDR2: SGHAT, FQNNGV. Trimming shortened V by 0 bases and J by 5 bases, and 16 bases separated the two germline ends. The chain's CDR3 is CASSLDAGTNYETQYF. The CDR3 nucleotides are TGTGCCAGCAGCTTAGACGCCGGGACAAATTATGAGACCCAGTACTTC.

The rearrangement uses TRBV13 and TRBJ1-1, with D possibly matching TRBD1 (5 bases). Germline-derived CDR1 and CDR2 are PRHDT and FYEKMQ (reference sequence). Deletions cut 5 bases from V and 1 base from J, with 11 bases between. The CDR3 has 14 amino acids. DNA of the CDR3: TGTGCCAGCAGCGTAAGGGGATGGAACACTGAAGCTTTCTTT. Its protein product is CASSVRGWNTEAFF.

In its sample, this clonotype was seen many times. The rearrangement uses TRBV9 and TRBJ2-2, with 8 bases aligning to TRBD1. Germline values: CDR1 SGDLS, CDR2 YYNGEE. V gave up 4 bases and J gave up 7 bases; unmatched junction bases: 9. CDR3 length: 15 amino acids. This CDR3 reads CASSLGQGAGGELFF. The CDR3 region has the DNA TGTGCCAGCAGCCTCGGACAGGGAGCTGGCGGGGAGCTGTTTTTT.

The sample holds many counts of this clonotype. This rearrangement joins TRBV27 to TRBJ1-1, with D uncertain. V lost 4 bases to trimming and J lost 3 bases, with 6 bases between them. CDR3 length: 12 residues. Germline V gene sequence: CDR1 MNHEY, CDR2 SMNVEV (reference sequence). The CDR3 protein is CASSSLDTEAFF. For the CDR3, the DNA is TGTGCCAGCAGTTCTCTCGACACTGAAGCTTTCTTT.

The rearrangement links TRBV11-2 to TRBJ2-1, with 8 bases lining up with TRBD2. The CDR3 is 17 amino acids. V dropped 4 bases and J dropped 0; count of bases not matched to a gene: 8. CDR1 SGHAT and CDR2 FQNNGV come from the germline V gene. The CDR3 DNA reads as TGTGCCAGCAGCTCCCCTAGCGGGCTTAGCTCCTACAATGAGCAGTTCTTC. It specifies CASSSPSGLSSYNEQFF.

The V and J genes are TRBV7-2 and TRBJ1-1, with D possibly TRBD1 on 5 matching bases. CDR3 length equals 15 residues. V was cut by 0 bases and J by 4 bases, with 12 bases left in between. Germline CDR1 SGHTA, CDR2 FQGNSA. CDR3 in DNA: TGTGCCAGCAGCTTAGCGCCTGGGGGGGGCACTGAAGCTTTCTTT. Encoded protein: CASSLAPGGGTEAFF.

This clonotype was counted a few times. The CDR3 region has the DNA TGTGCCAGTACGCCGACTAGCGGCACAGATACGCAGTATTTT. As protein: CASTPTSGTDTQYF. The chain couples TRBV19 to TRBJ2-3; TRBD2 aligns across 8 bases. CDR1 is LNHDA and CDR2 is SQIVND in the germline V gene (reference sequence). This CDR3 has 14 amino acids. After removal of 7 bases from V and 1 base from J, the junction contained 4 bases not matched to a gene.

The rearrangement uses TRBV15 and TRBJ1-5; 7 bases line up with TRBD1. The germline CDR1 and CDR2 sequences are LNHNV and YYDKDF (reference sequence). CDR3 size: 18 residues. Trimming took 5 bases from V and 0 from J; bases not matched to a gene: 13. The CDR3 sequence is CATSVPWDRSYSNQPQHF. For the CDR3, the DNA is TGTGCCACCAGCGTACCATGGGACAGAAGTTATAGCAATCAGCCCCAGCATTTT.

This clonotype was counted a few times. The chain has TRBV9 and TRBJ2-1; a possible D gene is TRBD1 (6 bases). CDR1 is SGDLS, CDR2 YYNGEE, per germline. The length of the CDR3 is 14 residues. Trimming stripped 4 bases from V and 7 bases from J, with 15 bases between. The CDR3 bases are TGTGCCAGCAGCCGTTTCACAGGGAGTAATGAGCAGTTCTTC. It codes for CASSRFTGSNEQFF. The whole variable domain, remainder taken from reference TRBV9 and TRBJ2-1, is DSGVTQTPKHLITATGQRVTLRCSPRSGDLSVYWYQQSLDQGLQFLIQYYNGEERAKGNILERFSAQQFPDLHSELNLSSLELGDSALYFCASSRFTGSNEQFFGPGTRLTVL.